The rows below give T cell receptor beta chains drawn from one sample of a study of T-cell memory formation after mild COVID-19. From the 5' RACE reads, TCRdb called clonotypes with MiXCR, one entry per CDR3 protein. Altogether about 150,000 distinct CDR3 sequences are present, about 15% being singletons, with the ten largest covering about 14%. The material sequenced was PBMCs or a T cell subset sorted from them (not recorded which). These receptors all stem from an adult woman who had mild COVID-19 (a few samples of this study predate the infection). Cell type and time point are not known. Both conserved end residues are part of each CDR3. D genes are given only for firm matches. A clone size is listed for some rows: how often the clone was seen (once, few, many), or a class if it is expanded.

J,V,size,length,D,CDR3,DNA
TRBJ1-6,TRBV5-6,.,16,.,CASSFPQGSGNSPLHF,TGTGCCAGCAGCTTTCCCCAGGGGTCTGGTAATTCACCCCTCCACTTT
TRBJ2-1,TRBV6-2/TRBV6-3,many,14,TRBD2,CASSSGSSYNEQFF,TGTGCCAGCAGTAGCGGGAGCTCCTACAATGAGCAGTTCTTC
TRBJ2-1,TRBV29-1,.,18,TRBD1,CSVERDSKTTRSYNEQFF,TGCAGCGTTGAACGGGACAGCAAAACCACCCGCTCCTACAATGAGCAGTTCTTC
TRBJ2-7,TRBV29-1,few,11,.,CSVETSNEQYF,TGCAGCGTTGAAACCAGCAACGAGCAGTACTTC
TRBJ2-1,TRBV10-3,few,12,.,CASGPGPNEQFF,TGTGCCTCGGGACCGGGTCCCAATGAGCAGTTCTTC
TRBJ2-3,TRBV5-1,few,14,.,CASSLEAGTDTQYF,TGCGCCAGCAGCTTGGAGGCGGGAACAGATACGCAGTATTTT
TRBJ2-2,TRBV7-7,few,15,.,CASSPSGGWTGELFF,TGTGCCAGCAGTCCAAGTGGGGGATGGACCGGGGAGCTGTTTTTT
TRBJ2-6,TRBV11-1,medium-sized,15,.,CASSLGLSGANVLTF,TGTGCCAGCAGCTTAGGACTCTCTGGGGCCAACGTCCTGACTTTC
TRBJ2-5,TRBV2,.,14,.,CARSDWRVQETQYF,TGTGCCAGAAGTGATTGGAGGGTCCAAGAGACCCAGTACTTC
TRBJ2-6,TRBV6-5,few,13,.,CATDTTGANVLTF,TGTGCCACCGATACAACTGGGGCCAACGTCCTGACTTTC
TRBJ2-7,TRBV5-1,once,15,TRBD2,CASSFGTSGGYEQYF,TGCGCCAGCAGCTTTGGGACTAGCGGGGGCTACGAGCAGTACTTC
TRBJ1-4,TRBV7-6,few,15,.,CASSLEAGGQEKLFF,TGTGCCAGCAGCTTAGAGGCAGGAGGACAGGAAAAACTGTTTTTT
TRBJ1-4,TRBV20-1,.,12,.,CSANDGRVELFF,TGCAGTGCTAACGACGGACGTGTGGAACTGTTTTTT
TRBJ2-2,TRBV19,few,14,TRBD1,CASWTGMDTGELFF,TGTGCCAGTTGGACAGGGATGGACACCGGGGAGCTGTTTTTT
TRBJ2-7,TRBV10-3,.,13,.,CAISQADPGEQYF,TGTGCCATCAGTCAGGCAGATCCGGGTGAGCAGTACTTC
TRBJ2-7,TRBV5-1,few,12,TRBD1,CASSGQGNEQYF,TGCGCCAGCAGCGGACAGGGCAACGAGCAGTACTTC
TRBJ2-7,TRBV20-1,few,15,.,CSARDVGGPAYEQYF,TGCAGTGCTAGAGATGTAGGGGGGCCCGCCTACGAGCAGTACTTC
TRBJ2-7,TRBV5-6,.,13,.,CASSWGDRYEQYF,TGTGCCAGCAGCTGGGGGGACAGATACGAGCAGTACTTC
TRBJ2-1,TRBV12-3/TRBV12-4,.,18,TRBD2,CASSLTPSGGHSYNEQFF,TGTGCCAGCAGTTTAACTCCTAGCGGGGGGCACTCCTACAATGAGCAGTTCTTC
TRBJ1-1,TRBV4-2,.,13,TRBD1,CASSSTGGPEAFF,TGTGCCAGCAGTTCTACAGGGGGACCTGAAGCTTTCTTT
TRBJ2-5,TRBV5-1,many,14,TRBD1,CASTRGGRGETQYF,TGCGCCAGCACCCGAGGGGGCCGGGGAGAGACCCAGTACTTC
TRBJ2-7,TRBV13,.,14,.,CASNDNSLGHEQYF,TGTGCCAGCAACGACAATTCTTTGGGTCACGAGCAGTACTTC
TRBJ1-6,TRBV9,.,16,.,CASSVNAGPAGSPLHF,TGTGCCAGCAGCGTAAACGCAGGCCCGGCAGGGTCACCCCTCCACTTT
TRBJ2-7,TRBV27,.,14,.,CASTHGIGSYEQYF,TGTGCCAGCACTCACGGGATAGGGTCCTACGAGCAGTACTTC
TRBJ2-7,TRBV27,.,14,.,CASSPIPGPYEQYF,TGTGCCAGCAGTCCGATCCCGGGCCCCTACGAGCAGTACTTC
TRBJ2-3,TRBV5-1,few,18,TRBD2,CASSSWTSGSIWTDTQYF,TGCGCCAGCAGCTCTTGGACTAGCGGGAGTATATGGACAGATACGCAGTATTTT
TRBJ2-1,TRBV21-1,few,13,.,CASSKDSNNEQFF,TGTGCCAGCAGTAAGGACTCAAACAATGAGCAGTTCTTC
TRBJ2-3,TRBV11-3,.,16,.,CASSPMGGGTTDTQYF,TGTGCCAGCAGTCCTATGGGAGGCGGGACCACAGATACGCAGTATTTT